The 18 T cell receptor beta chains below all came from one sample that was sequenced in a study of blood T cell repertoires in COVID-19. Sequenced by immunoSEQ multiplex PCR; TCRdb stores in-frame clones only, minus some. The table records about 210,000 clones, about 85% of them present only once. The sample consisted of peripheral blood. The receptors shown here come from a woman older than 75 with acute or convalescent COVID-19.

V usage is TRBV20-1 and J usage is TRBJ2-1; no definite D call. The CDR3 extends over 12 amino acids. Germline CDR1 DFQATT, CDR2 SNEGSKA (reference sequence). V was trimmed by 3 bases and J by 5 bases, leaving 8 bases between them. CDR3 sequence reads: CSASRYHNEQFF. The CDR3 DNA reads TGCAGTGCTAGTCGGTACCACAATGAGCAGTTCTTC.

The chain employs TRBV6-6 and TRBJ1-1; 11 nucleotides line up with TRBD1. V was pared by 7 bases and J by 6 bases, with 10 bases of the junction left unmatched. Germline V gene lookup returns CDR1 MNHNY and CDR2 SVGAGI (reference sequence). There are 15 residues in the CDR3. CDR3 region: CASILGQGDLAEAFF. The CDR3 DNA follows: TGTGCCAGCATTCTGGGACAGGGGGACTTGGCTGAAGCTTTCTTT.

This rearrangement joins TRBV7-8 to TRBJ2-6; TRBD1 might be the D (6 bases). CDR1 and CDR2 from the germline V gene are SGHVS and FQNEAQ. The V end lost 1 base, the J end lost 4 bases, and 11 bases lay between the germline ends. There are 16 residues in the CDR3. In DNA, the CDR3 is TGTGCCAGCAGCTTAGACAGGGCGAAGGGGGCCAACGTCCTGACTTTC. Translating it yields CASSLDRAKGANVLTF.

The chain's CDR3 is CASSQTPRSAQYF. For the CDR3, the DNA is TGTGCCAGCAGCCAGACCCCGAGGAGTGCCCAGTACTTC. The rearrangement links TRBV21-1 to TRBJ2-5; TRBD2 is taken as the D call from the table, unchecked against the DNA. TRBV21-1 is an annotated pseudogene. The length of the CDR3 is 13 residues.

The rearrangement links TRBV5-1 to TRBJ2-2; 7 bases line up with TRBD2. V gave up 1 base and J gave up 4 bases; unmatched junction bases: 7. The CDR3 has 16 residues. The germline V gene has CDR1 SGHRS and CDR2 YFSETQ. The CDR3 loop reads CASSLPGGRSTGELFF. The CDR3 DNA is TGCGCCAGCAGCTTGCCTGGCGGGAGAAGCACCGGGGAGCTGTTTTTT.

This rearrangement joins TRBV6-5 to TRBJ2-3; 8 nucleotides line up with TRBD1. The trim removed 6 bases at V and 0 bases at J, leaving 5 bases unmatched. CDR3 size: 15 residues. Germline V lookup: CDR1 MNHEY, CDR2 SVGAGI. Written as DNA, the CDR3 is TGTGCCAGCAGCCTAGGACAGGGAAGCACAGATACGCAGTATTTT. It yields the protein CASSLGQGSTDTQYF.

V is TRBV6-5 and J is TRBJ1-2, with 10 bases that match TRBD1. CDR1 and CDR2 (germline): MNHEY, SVGAGI. V gave up 7 bases and J gave up 9 bases; unmatched junction bases: 8. This CDR3 region has 13 residues. The CDR3 spells CASNIGQGDSYTF. The DNA of the CDR3 is TGTGCCAGCAATATCGGACAGGGGGACAGCTACACCTTC.

The chain uses TRBV6-2 or TRBV6-3 and TRBJ2-3, with TRBD2 matching over 10 bases. Per germline, CDR1 MNHEY and CDR2 SVGEGT. The CDR3 spans 18 residues. V was pared by 2 bases and J by 3 bases, with 11 bases of the junction left unmatched. This CDR3 is CASSYTLAGGQPTDTQYF. The CDR3 DNA follows: TGTGCCAGCAGTTACACCTTAGCGGGAGGCCAACCGACAGATACGCAGTATTTT.

The chain uses TRBV5-1 and TRBJ2-7; 8 bases align to TRBD1. The germline V gene has CDR1 SGHRS and CDR2 YFSETQ. The V segment lost 4 bases and the J segment 1 base; nucleotides outside the gene matches: 10. The CDR3 sequence is 16 residues long. The CDR3 nucleotides read TGCGCCAGCAGCCCTAATCCGGGACAGGCGTCCTACGAGCAGTACTTC. Translating it yields CASSPNPGQASYEQYF.

CDR3 in amino acids: CASSEYGGLAGGETQYF. The CDR3 DNA sequence: TGTGCCAGCAGTGAATACGGTGGACTAGCGGGAGGAGAGACCCAGTACTTC. The chain links TRBV25-1 to TRBJ2-5; 14 bases are a match to TRBD2. After removal of 0 bases from V and 4 bases from J, the junction contained 4 bases not matched to a gene. CDR1 and CDR2 from the germline V gene are MGHDK and SYGVNS. This CDR3 is 17 amino acids long.

This chain connects TRBV5-8 to TRBJ2-5, with TRBD1 as a possible D gene (7 bases). Germline V lookup: CDR1 SGHTS, CDR2 YDEGEE. V was trimmed by 0 bases and J by 4 bases, leaving 13 bases between them. The length of the CDR3 is 15 residues. This CDR3 is CASSLGYQGGETQYF. The CDR3 DNA follows: TGTGCCAGCAGCTTGGGCTATCAGGGGGGAGAGACCCAGTACTTC.

The chain employs TRBV18 and TRBJ2-1; 9 positions agree with TRBD1. Germline V gene data show CDR1 as KGHSH and CDR2 as LQKENI. This CDR3 has 17 residues. Losses at the gene ends were 3 bases for V and 0 bases for J; bases not matched to a gene: 6. CDR3 nucleotides: TGTGCCAGCTCACCTCGACAGGGGGTTAGCTCCTACAATGAGCAGTTCTTC. It codes for CASSPRQGVSSYNEQFF.

The chain is built from TRBV24-1 and TRBJ2-5; tentatively, D is TRBD2 (6 bases). The germline CDR1 and CDR2 sequences are KGHDR and SFDVKD. The ends were cut back, 4 bases at V and 2 bases at J, with 7 bases in the middle. CDR3 size: 13 residues. In DNA, the CDR3 is TGTGCCACCAGTGAACGGGGGCAAGAGACCCAGTACTTC. Residues: CATSERGQETQYF.

The chain employs TRBV3-1 (or the pseudogene TRBV3-2) and TRBJ1-2; TRBD1 matches at 7 bases. The J segment lost 4 bases and the V segment lost 6 bases, leaving 5 bases of the junction unmatched. Germline V gives CDR1 LGHDT, CDR2 YNNKEL (reference sequence). There are 13 residues in the CDR3. The CDR3 coding sequence is TGTGCCAGCAGTCGGGACAGAGTCTATGGCTACACCTTC. It translates to CASSRDRVYGYTF.

The chain is built from TRBV18 and TRBJ1-5; no clear D gene. The CDR3 consists of 15 residues. Trimming stripped 2 bases from V and 3 bases from J, with 11 bases between. Per germline, CDR1 KGHSH and CDR2 LQKENI. The CDR3 region has the DNA TGTGCCAGCTCACCAAACACAGCTCCCAATCAGCCCCAGCATTTT. Translation: CASSPNTAPNQPQHF.

V is TRBV2 and J is TRBJ2-2, with 7 bases identical to TRBD2. From germline, CDR1 is SNHLY and CDR2 FYNNEI. The CDR3 is made up of 13 amino acids. The ends lost 6 bases at V and 6 bases at J; junction bases unmatched: 4. The CDR3 sequence is CASRLAFSGELFF. The CDR3 nucleotides are TGTGCCAGCAGACTAGCGTTCTCCGGGGAGCTGTTTTTT.

The chain couples TRBV6-6 to TRBJ1-5; D remains unclear. The CDR3 spans 11 residues. Trimming took off 4 bases at V and 4 bases at J, with 2 bases between the two ends. The V gene's germline CDR1 is MNHNY and CDR2 SVGAGI (reference sequence). The CDR3 region has the DNA TGTGCCAGCAGTTCGAATCAGCCCCAGCATTTT. Protein product: CASSSNQPQHF.

J is TRBJ1-5 and V is TRBV30; tentatively, D is TRBD1 (6 bases). The germline CDR1 and CDR2 sequences are GTSNPN and SVGIG (reference sequence). The CDR3 length is 13 residues. Trimming took off 2 bases at V and 6 bases at J, with 11 bases between the two ends. CDR3 bases: TGTGCCTGGAGTCCCGGACAGCTTCAGCCCCAGCATTTT. It codes for CAWSPGQLQPQHF.